Listed here are 24 T cell receptor beta chains from one sample, sequenced in a study of T cell responses to AZD1222 COVID-19 vaccine. Generated by immunoSEQ multiplex PCR, the TCRdb table keeps only in-frame clones and is missing some. Here the sample spans 140,000 to 150,000 clones, approximately 94% being singletons. The material sequenced was peripheral blood, taken on day 0 of AZD1222 vaccination. These receptors all come from an adult in good health.

The chain employs TRBV30 and TRBJ1-5, with 9 bases matching TRBD1. Germline loops: CDR1 GTSNPN, CDR2 SVGIG (reference sequence). The V segment lost 3 bases and the J segment 6 bases; nucleotides outside the gene matches: 3. This CDR3 contains 13 residues. This CDR3 reads CAWSRDRVQPQHF. In DNA form, the CDR3 reads TGTGCCTGGAGCCGGGACAGGGTTCAGCCCCAGCATTTT. The full variable domain, completed using reference TRBV30 and TRBJ1-5, is SQTIHQWPATLVQPVGSPLSLECTVEGTSNPNLYWYRQAAGRGLQLLFYSVGIGQISSEVPQNLSASRPQDRQFILSSKKLLLSDSGFYLCAWSRDRVQPQHFGDGTRLSIL.

This clone was seen once. The chain recombines TRBV7-3 with TRBJ2-1; 9 nucleotides align to TRBD1. The CDR3 is 14 amino acids. CDR1 and CDR2 (germline): SGHTA, FQGTGA. Trimming at V came to 1 base and at J to 10 bases, leaving 5 bases not matched to a gene. CDR3 sequence (DNA): TGTGCCAGCAGCTTAAACGGACAGGGGCGCGAGCAGTTCTTC. Translating gives CASSLNGQGREQFF.

The chain uses TRBV30 and TRBJ1-2; D ambiguous. V was shortened by 1 base and J by 4 bases, with 4 bases between the two germline ends. The CDR3 runs 11 residues. Per the germline V gene, CDR1 is GTSNPN and CDR2 is SVGIG (reference sequence). The CDR3 DNA follows: TGTGCCTGGAGTGATCTCTATGGCTACACCTTC. Amino acid sequence: CAWSDLYGYTF. The full variable domain, completed using reference TRBV30 and TRBJ1-2, is SQTIHQWPATLVQPVGSPLSLECTVEGTSNPNLYWYRQAAGRGLQLLFYSVGIGQISSEVPQNLSASRPQDRQFILSSKKLLLSDSGFYLCAWSDLYGYTFGSGTRLTVV.

The V and J genes are TRBV4-1 and TRBJ2-2; weak D call: TRBD2 (6 bases). Germline lookup yields CDR1 MGHRA and CDR2 YSYEKL. Between the trimmed V and J ends, which lost 4 bases and 3 bases, there was a span of 18 bases. The CDR3 sequence is 17 residues long. The CDR3: CASSPPGVSGYTGELFF. DNA of the CDR3: TGCGCCAGCAGCCCCCCAGGTGTTAGCGGCTACACCGGGGAGCTGTTTTTT.

This chain links TRBV4-1 with TRBJ1-5, with TRBD1 as a possible D gene (5 bases). The CDR3 is made up of 16 amino acids. Germline V lookup: CDR1 MGHRA, CDR2 YSYEKL. Trimming removed 6 bases from V and 1 base from J, with 16 bases in between. The CDR3 bases are TGCGCCAGCAGTCGAGAGTGGGGGGGGAGCAATCAGCCCCAGCATTTT. Its translation is CASSREWGGSNQPQHF.

The rearrangement links TRBV7-8 to TRBJ2-7; no firm D call. Germline CDR1 reads SGHVS; CDR2 reads FQNEAQ. V lost 5 bases to trimming and J lost 2 bases, with 7 bases between them. The CDR3 covers 12 residues. This chain's CDR3 is CASSPNTYEQYF. The CDR3 DNA reads TGTGCCAGCAGCCCAAACACCTACGAGCAGTACTTC.

The rearrangement joins TRBV30 to TRBJ1-2; no clear D. V lost 2 bases to trimming and J lost 2 bases, with 9 bases between them. The germline V gene has CDR1 GTSNPN and CDR2 SVGIG (reference sequence). This CDR3 spans 13 amino acids. The CDR3 DNA reads TGTGCCTGGAGTAAAGAGATAAACTATGGCTACACCTTC. It specifies CAWSKEINYGYTF.

The chain links TRBV27 to TRBJ2-1; tentatively, D is TRBD2 (7 bases). This CDR3 has 15 amino acids. Trimming took 5 bases from V and 8 from J, leaving 19 bases between them. Per the germline V gene, CDR1 is MNHEY and CDR2 is SMNVEV (reference sequence). The CDR3 here is CASSLQWGGRDEQFF. DNA of the CDR3: TGTGCCAGCAGTCTCCAGTGGGGGGGCCGGGATGAGCAGTTCTTC.

The chain has TRBV28 and TRBJ1-5; a possible D gene is TRBD1 (6 bases). Germline V gene data show CDR1 as MDHEN and CDR2 as SYDVKM. The V end lost 3 bases, the J end lost 7 bases, and 13 bases lay between the germline ends. The CDR3 is 14 residues long. CDR3 sequence: CASSFGQGKQPQHF. In DNA, the CDR3 is TGTGCCAGCAGTTTTGGCCAGGGGAAACAGCCCCAGCATTTT.

The chain has TRBV6-5 and TRBJ1-1; D perhaps matches TRBD1 (5 bases). The length of the CDR3 is 15 residues. Trimming cost V 1 base and J 5 bases, with 14 bases left between them. Germline-derived CDR1 and CDR2 are MNHEY and SVGAGI. CDR3 coding DNA: TGTGCCAGCAGTTACTGGGCCAGGGAAGGGACTGAAGCTTTCTTT. This encodes CASSYWAREGTEAFF.

The chain has TRBV30 and TRBJ2-2, with D perhaps matching TRBD1 (6 bases). Per the germline V gene, CDR1 is GTSNPN and CDR2 is SVGIG (reference sequence). The length of the CDR3 is 14 residues. Trimming took 7 bases from V and 4 from J, leaving 16 bases between them. The CDR3 here is CASNRGFGTGELFF. The CDR3 DNA reads TGTGCCTCGAATAGGGGGTTTGGCACCGGGGAGCTGTTTTTT.

This clone was seen only once. The chain joins TRBV6-2 or TRBV6-3 to TRBJ1-5; D is perhaps TRBD1 (6 bases). The CDR3 loop spans 16 amino acids. The germline CDR1 and CDR2 sequences are MNHEY and SVGEGT. Trimming stripped 5 bases from V and 11 bases from J, with 25 bases between. CDR3 DNA sequence: TGTGCCAGCAGTAAACGGACAGCCGCCCTTATGGGGGCCCAGCATTTT. Residues: CASSKRTAALMGAQHF.

The chain couples TRBV7-6 to TRBJ1-1, with 11 bases fitting TRBD1. CDR1 is SGHVS and CDR2 is FNYEAQ in the germline V gene. The CDR3 is made up of 17 amino acids. With V trimmed by 6 bases and J by 1 base, 10 bases remained unmatched. The CDR3 loop reads CASSPPPGQGANTEAFF. DNA for the CDR3: TGTGCCAGCAGTCCACCCCCCGGACAGGGGGCGAACACTGAAGCTTTCTTT.

The rearrangement joins TRBV30 to TRBJ1-2; 7 nucleotides match TRBD1. The germline V gene has CDR1 GTSNPN and CDR2 SVGIG (reference sequence). V trimming: 2 bases; J trimming: 4 bases; junction bases outside the gene matches: 7. CDR3 length equals 14 residues. The CDR3 sequence is CAWSLNRGGYGYTF. CDR3 bases: TGTGCCTGGAGTCTGAACAGGGGCGGCTATGGCTACACCTTC.

The chain couples TRBV19 to TRBJ2-2, with D perhaps assigned TRBD1 or TRBD2 (5 bases each). The CDR3 is 14 residues long. Germline V lookup: CDR1 LNHDA, CDR2 SQIVND (reference sequence). Trimming took off 4 bases at V and 2 bases at J, with 8 bases between the two ends. This chain's CDR3 is CASSKWDNTGELFF. DNA of the CDR3: TGTGCCAGTAGTAAGTGGGACAACACCGGGGAGCTGTTTTTT.

The genes are TRBV4-3 and TRBJ1-4, with D possibly TRBD1 on 5 matching bases. Germline-derived CDR1 and CDR2 are LGHNA and YSLEER. The CDR3 runs to 15 residues. Trimming stripped 1 base from V and 5 bases from J, with 11 bases between. The DNA of the CDR3 is TGCGCCAGCAGCCAAGGGGGCCGGGAGAATGAAAAACTGTTTTTT. Translating gives CASSQGGRENEKLFF.

This clone was found once. The CDR3 sequence: CASSLTDNTEAFF. The CDR3, as DNA: TGCGCCAGCAGCTTGACAGATAACACTGAAGCTTTCTTT. This sequence joins TRBV5-1 and TRBJ1-1, with D hard to call. The CDR3 runs to 13 residues. Trimming removed 1 base from V and 2 bases from J, with 6 bases in between. The germline V gene encodes CDR1 SGHRS and CDR2 YFSETQ. The variable domain in full, with the rest retrieved from reference TRBV5-1 and TRBJ1-1, is KAGVTQTPRYLIKTRGQQVTLSCSPISGHRSVSWYQQTPGQGLQFLFEYFSETQRNKGNFPGRFSGRQFSNSRSEMNVSTLELGDSALYLCASSLTDNTEAFFGQGTRLTVV.

This sequence joins TRBV27 and TRBJ2-3; D is unresolved. Per the germline V gene, CDR1 is MNHEY and CDR2 is SMNVEV (reference sequence). There are 15 residues in the CDR3. Trimming cost V 4 bases and J 0 bases, with 11 bases left between them. CDR3 DNA: TGTGCCAGCAGTTCCTTACAGAAGAGCACAGATACGCAGTATTTT. Its protein is CASSSLQKSTDTQYF.

CDR3 region: CASSPAGGNYGYTF. The CDR3 coding sequence is TGTGCCAGCAGCCCCGCAGGGGGTAACTATGGCTACACCTTC. The chain has TRBV7-2 and TRBJ1-2; TRBD1 matches 7 bases. Germline V gives CDR1 SGHTA, CDR2 FQGNSA. The CDR3 consists of 14 residues. The V gene end was trimmed by 5 bases and the J gene end by 1 base; junction bases not matched to a gene: 4.

This rearrangement joins TRBV5-1 to TRBJ2-1, with D perhaps matching TRBD1 (6 bases). Germline V gene data show CDR1 as SGHRS and CDR2 as YFSETQ. The CDR3 runs 13 residues. V was cut by 2 bases and J by 8 bases, with 11 bases left in between. The CDR3 sequence is CASSFNRVDEQFF. DNA for the CDR3: TGCGCCAGCAGCTTCAACAGGGTGGATGAGCAGTTCTTC.

This chain connects TRBV6-5 to TRBJ2-7, with 8 positions matching TRBD2. The CDR3 has 15 residues. Trimming took 4 bases from V and 7 from J; bases not matched to a gene: 12. Germline V gene data show CDR1 as MNHEY and CDR2 as SVGAGI. This CDR3 is CASSSPGGKSGEQYF. As DNA, the CDR3 is TGTGCCAGCAGTTCCCCGGGGGGGAAGTCGGGGGAGCAGTACTTC.

The chain uses TRBV6-5 and TRBJ2-5; a possible D gene is TRBD2 (7 bases). The ends were cut back, 2 bases at V and 2 bases at J, with 12 bases in the middle. CDR1 and CDR2 (germline): MNHEY, SVGAGI. This CDR3 has 15 residues. CDR3 amino acids: CASSYKGGWQETQYF. CDR3 nucleotide sequence: TGTGCCAGCAGTTACAAGGGGGGGTGGCAAGAGACCCAGTACTTC.

This chain links TRBV5-4 with TRBJ2-1, with a possible D match to TRBD1 (6 bases). The germline V gene has CDR1 SGHNT and CDR2 YYREEE (reference sequence). Trimming left V 1 base short and J 5 bases short, with 10 bases between. The CDR3 extends over 14 amino acids. The CDR3 sequence: CASSLQGTNNEQFF. The CDR3 DNA is TGTGCCAGCAGCTTGCAGGGGACGAACAATGAGCAGTTCTTC. Full variable domain (remainder filled in from reference TRBV5-4 and TRBJ2-1): ETGVTQSPTHLIKTRGQQVTLRCSSQSGHNTVSWYQQALGQGPQFIFQYYREEENGRGNFPPRFSGLQFPNYSSELNVNALELDDSALYLCASSLQGTNNEQFFGPGTRLTVL.

The chain links TRBV19 to TRBJ1-2; unclear D gene. There are 12 residues in the CDR3. Germline-derived CDR1 and CDR2 are LNHDA and SQIVND (reference sequence). V lost 6 bases, J lost 2 bases, and 7 bases lay in between. The CDR3: CASSEGNYGYTF. The CDR3 DNA follows: TGTGCCAGTAGCGAGGGAAACTATGGCTACACCTTC.